Listed below are T cell receptor beta chains from one sample, sequenced in a study of PD-1 blockade in classical Hodgkin lymphoma. The method was immunoSEQ multiplex PCR; TCRdb's version includes in-frame clones alone and lacks a portion of them. The repertoire consists of roughly 100,000 clones, with over 85% occurring once and the leading ten covering about 20%. The specimen comprised peripheral blood mononuclear cells (PBMCs), sampled before the fourth cycle of nivolumab. These TCRs come from a human donor with classical Hodgkin lymphoma. The CDR3 runs from the conserved cysteine through the conserved F or W. Fields, in order: J gene, V gene, clone size, D gene, CDR3 protein, CDR3 DNA. D genes are given only for firm matches. Clone sizes are given selectively: once, few, many, or a class where the clone is expanded.

TRBJ1-2,TRBV4-1,-,TRBD1,CASSQDQQGFYGYTF,TGCGCCAGCAGCCAAGATCAACAGGGGTTCTATGGCTACACCTTC
TRBJ2-1,TRBV14,-,-,CASSQAPGSLYNEQFF,TGTGCCAGCAGCCAAGCTCCAGGGTCTCTCTACAATGAGCAGTTCTTC
TRBJ1-2,TRBV6-5,-,-,CASRTGGNYGYTF,TGTGCCAGCAGGACGGGGGGGAACTATGGCTACACCTTC
TRBJ1-4,TRBV5-1,-,-,CASSIGQSRSNEKLFF,TGCGCCAGCAGCATAGGACAGTCTAGGTCTAATGAAAAACTGTTTTTT
TRBJ2-2,TRBV6-5,-,-,CASSYSPLHGELFF,TGTGCCAGCAGTTACTCTCCGCTACATGGGGAGCTGTTTTTT
TRBJ2-3,TRBV5-6,-,TRBD2,CASSLASGRRTDTQYF,TGTGCCAGCAGCTTGGCTAGCGGGAGGAGGACAGATACGCAGTATTTT
TRBJ1-2,TRBV18,-,-,CASSQDRTLSYGYTF,TGTGCCAGCTCACAAGACAGGACCCTTTCTTATGGCTACACCTTC
TRBJ2-1,TRBV28,-,-,CATIPGVANEQFF,TGTGCCACAATCCCAGGGGTAGCGAACGAGCAGTTCTTC
TRBJ2-5,TRBV10-2,-,-,CASSVTSQETQYF,TGCGCCAGCAGTGTGACAAGCCAAGAGACCCAGTACTTC
TRBJ2-3,TRBV27,-,-,CASTGTPTDTQYF,TGTGCCAGCACCGGGACTCCCACAGATACGCAGTATTTT
TRBJ1-1,TRBV5-8,-,-,CASSWGLRWNTEAFF,TGTGCCAGCAGCTGGGGGTTACGGTGGAACACTGAAGCTTTCTTT
TRBJ2-5,TRBV11-1,-,-,CASSLGQGNQETQYF,TGTGCCAGCAGCTTAGGCCAGGGGAACCAAGAGACCCAGTACTTC
TRBJ2-6,TRBV5-1,-,-,CASSLGGDSGANVLTF,TGCGCCAGCAGCTTGGGCGGAGACTCTGGGGCCAACGTCCTGACTTTC
TRBJ1-1,TRBV28,-,TRBD1,CASRRQGARTEAFF,TGTGCCAGCAGAAGACAGGGGGCGCGCACTGAAGCTTTCTTT
TRBJ2-7,TRBV19,-,-,CASSGGSVSYEQYF,TGTGCCAGTAGTGGGGGCAGTGTTTCTTACGAGCAGTACTTC
TRBJ2-3,TRBV11-2,-,-,CASSAGDRSTDTQYF,TGTGCCAGCAGCGCCGGGGACCGTAGCACAGATACGCAGTATTTT
TRBJ2-2,TRBV4-1,-,-,CASSQSNTGELFF,TGCGCCAGCAGCCAAAGTAACACCGGGGAGCTGTTTTTT
TRBJ2-1,TRBV4-1,-,-,CASSQGEGGEQFF,TGCGCCAGCAGCCAAGGGGAGGGGGGGGAGCAGTTCTTC
TRBJ2-7,TRBV7-2,-,TRBD1,CASSLTRDSSYEQYF,TGTGCCAGCAGCCTAACCCGGGACAGCTCCTACGAGCAGTACTTC
TRBJ2-3,TRBV6-5,-,-,CAGRIGPRADTQYF,TGTGCCGGCAGGATAGGGCCCAGGGCAGATACGCAGTATTTT
TRBJ2-5,TRBV28,-,-,CASGKGGGGRETQYF,TGTGCCAGCGGGAAGGGGGGCGGAGGAAGGGAGACCCAGTACTTC
TRBJ1-4,TRBV6-5,few,TRBD1,CASSFTGTGGEKLFF,TGTGCCAGCAGTTTCACCGGGACAGGAGGCGAAAAACTGTTTTTT
TRBJ1-2,TRBV7-9,-,-,CASSRGLPANYGYTF,TGTGCCAGCAGCCGGGGACTTCCAGCTAACTATGGCTACACCTTC
TRBJ1-2,TRBV14,-,-,CASSRVAPRMNDNYGYTF,TGTGCCAGCAGCCGGGTAGCCCCAAGGATGAATGATAACTATGGCTACACCTTC
TRBJ1-1,TRBV10-3,-,-,CAIKMSVVGGTEAFF,TGTGCCATCAAAATGTCGGTGGTGGGGGGCACTGAAGCTTTCTTT
TRBJ2-3,TRBV27,-,-,CASSLDQGTQYF,TGTGCCAGCAGCCTAGATCAGGGGACGCAGTATTTT
TRBJ2-7,TRBV4-1,-,TRBD2,CASSQESGRIYEQYF,TGCGCCAGCAGCCAGGAAAGCGGGAGAATCTACGAGCAGTACTTC
TRBJ2-1,TRBV12-5,-,-,CASGLAFLNEQFF,TGTGCTAGTGGTTTGGCCTTCCTCAATGAGCAGTTCTTC
TRBJ2-1,TRBV14,-,-,CASSYYNEQFF,TGTGCCAGCAGCTACTACAATGAGCAGTTCTTC
TRBJ1-1,TRBV30,-,-,CAWSLNTEAFF,TGTGCCTGGAGTCTTAACACTGAAGCTTTCTTT
TRBJ1-5,TRBV15,-,-,CATSDLNPGLVNSNQPQHF,TGTGCCACCTCCGACCTGAACCCGGGCCTGGTCAATAGCAATCAGCCCCAGCATTTT
TRBJ2-1,TRBV4-2,-,-,CASSPSGTGYNEQFF,TGTGCCAGCAGCCCCTCCGGCACAGGGTACAATGAGCAGTTCTTC
TRBJ1-1,TRBV4-3,-,TRBD1,CASSTGTGYTEAFF,TGCGCCAGCAGCACGGGGACAGGGTACACTGAAGCTTTCTTT
TRBJ2-4,TRBV4-1,once,TRBD2,CASSPDPAGVTKNIQYF,TGCGCCAGCAGCCCCGACCCAGCGGGGGTTACCAAAAACATTCAGTACTTC
TRBJ1-1,TRBV28,-,-,CASSSHRDPLWNTEAFF,TGTGCCAGCAGTTCGCACCGGGACCCCCTTTGGAACACTGAAGCTTTCTTT
TRBJ1-1,TRBV11-2,-,TRBD1,CASSFTTGTGTEAFF,TGTGCCAGCAGCTTTACTACCGGGACAGGGACGGAAGCTTTCTTT
TRBJ1-2,TRBV6-6,-,-,CASSYTTGSNYGYTF,TGTGCCAGCAGTTACACTACAGGGTCTAACTATGGCTACACCTTC
TRBJ2-7,TRBV4-3,-,-,CASSQDPQNSYEQYF,TGCGCCAGCAGCCAAGATCCCCAGAACTCCTACGAGCAGTACTTC
TRBJ2-7,TRBV7-9,-,TRBD1,CASSSPGQGFEQYF,TGTGCCAGCAGCTCCCCGGGACAGGGCTTCGAGCAGTACTTC
TRBJ2-7,TRBV28,-,-,CASRRGGDYEQYF,TGTGCCAGCAGGCGTGGAGGGGACTACGAGCAGTACTTC
TRBJ2-3,TRBV19,-,-,CASQLGATSTDTQYF,TGTGCCTCCCAATTAGGGGCAACGAGCACAGATACGCAGTATTTT
TRBJ2-3,TRBV5-1,-,-,CASSLPKSSTDTQYF,TGCGCCAGCAGCCTACCTAAGTCTAGCACAGATACGCAGTATTTT
TRBJ1-2,TRBV6-1,-,TRBD1,CASNRDRQLYGYTF,TGTGCCAGCAATCGGGACAGGCAACTCTATGGCTACACCTTC
TRBJ2-3,TRBV18,-,-,CASSPQGRLPKRGVKGTDTQYF,TGTGCCAGCTCACCCCAGGGGAGGCTACCTAAACGAGGAGTAAAAGGCACAGATACGCAGTATTTT
TRBJ2-2,TRBV4-1,-,-,CASSQALQLTGELFF,TGCGCCAGCAGCCAAGCTTTACAGCTCACCGGGGAGCTGTTTTTT
TRBJ2-1,TRBV11-2,-,-,CASSPTAGAIGGEQFF,TGTGCCAGCAGCCCGACGGCAGGGGCCATTGGAGGTGAGCAGTTCTTC
TRBJ2-7,TRBV6-1,-,-,CASSEALGSSYEQYF,TGTGCCAGCAGTGAAGCGCTGGGCAGCTCCTACGAGCAGTACTTC
TRBJ1-5,TRBV6-6,-,-,CASHTDWGQPQHF,TGTGCCAGCCACACGGATTGGGGTCAGCCCCAGCATTTT
TRBJ2-3,TRBV13,-,-,CASSFRGAIRDTQYF,TGTGCCAGCAGCTTCCGGGGAGCCATCAGGGATACGCAGTATTTT
TRBJ2-3,TRBV19,-,TRBD2,CASRRGGPSTDTQYF,TGTGCCAGTAGGAGGGGAGGGCCGAGCACAGATACGCAGTATTTT
TRBJ2-7,TRBV9,-,-,CASSLLLARVYEQYF,TGTGCCAGCAGCCTACTTCTTGCGCGGGTTTACGAGCAGTACTTC